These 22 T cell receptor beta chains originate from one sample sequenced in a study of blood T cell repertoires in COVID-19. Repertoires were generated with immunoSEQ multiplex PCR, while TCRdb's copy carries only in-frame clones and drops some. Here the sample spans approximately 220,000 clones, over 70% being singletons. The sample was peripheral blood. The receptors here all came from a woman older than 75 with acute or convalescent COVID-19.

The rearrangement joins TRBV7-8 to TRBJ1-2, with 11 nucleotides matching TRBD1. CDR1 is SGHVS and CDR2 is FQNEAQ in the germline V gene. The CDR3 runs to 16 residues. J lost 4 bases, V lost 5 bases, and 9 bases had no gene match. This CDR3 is CASSPDRGRTGYGYTF. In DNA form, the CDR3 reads TGTGCCAGCAGCCCGGACAGGGGGCGCACGGGCTATGGCTACACCTTC.

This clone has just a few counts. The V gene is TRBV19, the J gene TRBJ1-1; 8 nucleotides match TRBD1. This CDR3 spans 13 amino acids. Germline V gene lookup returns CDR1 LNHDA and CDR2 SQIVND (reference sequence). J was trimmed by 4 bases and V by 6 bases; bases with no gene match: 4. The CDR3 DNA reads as TGTGCCAGTAGCAACAGGGGGGTCACTGAAGCTTTCTTT. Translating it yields CASSNRGVTEAFF.

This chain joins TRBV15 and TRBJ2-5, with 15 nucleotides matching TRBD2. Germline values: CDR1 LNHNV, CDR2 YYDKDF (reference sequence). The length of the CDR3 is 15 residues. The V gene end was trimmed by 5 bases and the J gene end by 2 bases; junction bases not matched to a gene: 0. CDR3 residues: CATSGLAGGQETQYF. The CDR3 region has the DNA TGTGCCACCAGCGGACTAGCGGGGGGGCAAGAGACCCAGTACTTC. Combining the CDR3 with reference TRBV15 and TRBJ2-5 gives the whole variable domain DAMVIQNPRYQVTQFGKPVTLSCSQTLNHNVMYWYQQKSSQAPKLLFHYYDKDFNNEADTPDNFQSRRPNTSFCFLDIRSPGLGDTAMYLCATSGLAGGQETQYFGPGTRLLVL.

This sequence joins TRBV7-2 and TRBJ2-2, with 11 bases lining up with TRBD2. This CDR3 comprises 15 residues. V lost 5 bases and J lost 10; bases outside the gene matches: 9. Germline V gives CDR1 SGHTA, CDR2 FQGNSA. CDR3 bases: TGTGCCAGCAGCGGAACTAGCGGGAGAAGTCTGGAGCTGTTTTTT. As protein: CASSGTSGRSLELFF. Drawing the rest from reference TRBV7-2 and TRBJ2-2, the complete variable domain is GAGVSQSPSNKVTEKGKDVELRCDPISGHTALYWYRQSLGQGLEFLIYFQGNSAPDKSGLPSDRFSAERTGGSVSTLTIQRTQQEDSAVYLCASSGTSGRSLELFFGEGSRLTVL.

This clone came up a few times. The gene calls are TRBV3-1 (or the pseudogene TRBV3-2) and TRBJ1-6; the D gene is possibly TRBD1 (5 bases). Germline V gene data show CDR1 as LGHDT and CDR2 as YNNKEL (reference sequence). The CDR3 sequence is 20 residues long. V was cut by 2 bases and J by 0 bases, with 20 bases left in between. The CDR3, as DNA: TGTGCCAGCAGCCAACCTCGAGGGTGGGGCGGGAGCTCCTATAATTCACCCCTCCACTTT. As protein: CASSQPRGWGGSSYNSPLHF.

CDR3 bases: TGTGCCTGGAGTGCCCCGACTAGCGGGAGCCTCAATGAGCAGTTCTTC. This codes for CAWSAPTSGSLNEQFF. The V and J genes are TRBV30 and TRBJ2-1; 12 bases map to TRBD2. V was clipped by 1 base and J by 6 bases; unmatched bases: 7. The CDR3 covers 16 residues. CDR1 is GTSNPN and CDR2 is SVGIG in the germline V gene (reference sequence).

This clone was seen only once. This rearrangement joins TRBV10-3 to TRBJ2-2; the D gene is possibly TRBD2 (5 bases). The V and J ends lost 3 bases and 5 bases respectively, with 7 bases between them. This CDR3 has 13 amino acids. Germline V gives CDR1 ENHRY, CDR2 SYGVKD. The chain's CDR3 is CAISERETGELFF. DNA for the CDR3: TGTGCCATCAGTGAACGGGAAACCGGGGAGCTGTTTTTT.

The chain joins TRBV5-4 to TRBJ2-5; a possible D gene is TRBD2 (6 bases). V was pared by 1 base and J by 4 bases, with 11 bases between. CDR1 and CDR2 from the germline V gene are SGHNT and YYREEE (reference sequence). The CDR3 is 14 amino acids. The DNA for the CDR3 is TGTGCCAGCAGCTTGTTAGCGGCCAGAGAGACCCAGTACTTC. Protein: CASSLLAARETQYF. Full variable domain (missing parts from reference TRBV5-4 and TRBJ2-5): ETGVTQSPTHLIKTRGQQVTLRCSSQSGHNTVSWYQQALGQGPQFIFQYYREEENGRGNFPPRFSGLQFPNYSSELNVNALELDDSALYLCASSLLAARETQYFGPGTRLLVL.

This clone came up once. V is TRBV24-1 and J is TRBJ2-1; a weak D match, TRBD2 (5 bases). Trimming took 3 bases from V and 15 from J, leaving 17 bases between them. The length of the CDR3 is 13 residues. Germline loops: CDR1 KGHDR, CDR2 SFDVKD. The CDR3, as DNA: TGTGCCACCAGTGATCCCCTGAGGGAAGAAAGGTTCTTC. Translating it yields CATSDPLREERFF.

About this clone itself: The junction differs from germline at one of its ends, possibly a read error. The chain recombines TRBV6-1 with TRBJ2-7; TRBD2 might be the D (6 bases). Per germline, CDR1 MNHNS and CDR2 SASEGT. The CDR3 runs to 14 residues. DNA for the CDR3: TGTGCCAGCAATGAACGGGGACTCGCCTACGAGCAGTACTTC. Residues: CASNERGLAYEQYF.

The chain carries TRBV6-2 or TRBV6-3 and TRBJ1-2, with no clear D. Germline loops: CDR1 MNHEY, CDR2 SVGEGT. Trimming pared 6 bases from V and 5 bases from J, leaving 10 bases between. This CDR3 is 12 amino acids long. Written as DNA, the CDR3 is TGTGCCAGCAGCCGGGCTGGGTATGGCTACACCTTC. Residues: CASSRAGYGYTF.

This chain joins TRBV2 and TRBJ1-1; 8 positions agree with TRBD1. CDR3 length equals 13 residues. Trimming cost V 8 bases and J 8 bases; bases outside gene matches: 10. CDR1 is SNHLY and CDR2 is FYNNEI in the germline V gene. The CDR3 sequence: CASGGQVLLEAFF. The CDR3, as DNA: TGTGCCAGCGGGGGACAGGTCCTATTAGAAGCTTTCTTT. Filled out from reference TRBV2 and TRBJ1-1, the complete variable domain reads EPEVTQTPSHQVTQMGQEVILRCVPISNHLYFYWYRQILGQKVEFLVSFYNNEISEKSEIFDDQFSVERPDGSNFTLKIRSTKLEDSAMYFCASGGQVLLEAFFGQGTRLTVV.

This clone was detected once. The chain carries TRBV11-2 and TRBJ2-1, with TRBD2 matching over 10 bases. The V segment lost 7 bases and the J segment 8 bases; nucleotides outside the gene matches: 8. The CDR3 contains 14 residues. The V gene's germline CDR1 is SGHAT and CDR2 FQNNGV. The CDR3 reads CASTESSGSYEQFF. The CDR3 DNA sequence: TGTGCCAGCACCGAATCTAGCGGGAGCTATGAGCAGTTCTTC.

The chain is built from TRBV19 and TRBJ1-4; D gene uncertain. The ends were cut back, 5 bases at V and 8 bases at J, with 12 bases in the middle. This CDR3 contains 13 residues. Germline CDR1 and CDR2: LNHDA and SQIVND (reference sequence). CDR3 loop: CASSPRRGEKLFF. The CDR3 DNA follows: TGTGCCAGTAGTCCGCGACGAGGGGAAAAACTGTTTTTT.

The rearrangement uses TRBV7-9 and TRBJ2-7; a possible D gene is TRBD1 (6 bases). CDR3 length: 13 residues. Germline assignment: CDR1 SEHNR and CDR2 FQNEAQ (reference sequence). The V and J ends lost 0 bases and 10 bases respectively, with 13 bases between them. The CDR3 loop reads CASSLARPGVQYF. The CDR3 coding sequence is TGTGCCAGCAGCTTAGCGAGGCCAGGGGTCCAGTACTTC. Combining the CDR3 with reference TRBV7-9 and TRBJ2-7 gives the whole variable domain DTGVSQNPRHKITKRGQNVTFRCDPISEHNRLYWYRQTLGQGPEFLTYFQNEAQLEKSRLLSDRFSAERPKGSFSTLEIQRTEQGDSAMYLCASSLARPGVQYFGPGTRLTVT.

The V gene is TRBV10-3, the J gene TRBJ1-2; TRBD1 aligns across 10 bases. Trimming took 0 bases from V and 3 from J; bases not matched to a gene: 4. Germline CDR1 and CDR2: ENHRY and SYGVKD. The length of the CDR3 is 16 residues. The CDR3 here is CAISESGTGEDYGYTF. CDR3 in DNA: TGTGCCATCAGTGAGTCCGGGACAGGGGAGGACTATGGCTACACCTTC.

The CDR3 loop reads CASSTTTNYGYTF. The DNA for the CDR3 is TGTGCCAGTAGCACGACAACTAACTATGGCTACACCTTC. V usage is TRBV19 and J usage is TRBJ1-2, with unresolved D. This CDR3 has 13 amino acids. With 6 bases removed from V and 0 bases from J, the gap between germline ends came to 8 bases. CDR1 and CDR2 (germline): LNHDA, SQIVND (reference sequence).

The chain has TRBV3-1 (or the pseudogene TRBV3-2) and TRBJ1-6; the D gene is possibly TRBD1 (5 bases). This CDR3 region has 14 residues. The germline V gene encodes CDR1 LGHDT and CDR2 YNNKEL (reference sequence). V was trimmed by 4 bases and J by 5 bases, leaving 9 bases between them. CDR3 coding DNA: TGTGCCAGCAGCCCCGGACAAAATAATTCACCCCTCCACTTT. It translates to CASSPGQNNSPLHF.

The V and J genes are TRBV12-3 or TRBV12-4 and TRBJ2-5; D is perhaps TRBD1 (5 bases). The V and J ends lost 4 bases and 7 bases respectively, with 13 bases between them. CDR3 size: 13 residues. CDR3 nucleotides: TGTGCCAGCAGTTGGGGCCCTCAGGGGACCCAGTACTTC. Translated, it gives CASSWGPQGTQYF.

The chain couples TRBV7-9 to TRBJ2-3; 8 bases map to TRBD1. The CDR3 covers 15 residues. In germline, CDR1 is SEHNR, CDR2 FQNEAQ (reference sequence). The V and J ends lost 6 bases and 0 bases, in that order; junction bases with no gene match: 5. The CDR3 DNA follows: TGTGCCAGCAGATCCGGGACAGGTAGCACAGATACGCAGTATTTT. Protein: CASRSGTGSTDTQYF.

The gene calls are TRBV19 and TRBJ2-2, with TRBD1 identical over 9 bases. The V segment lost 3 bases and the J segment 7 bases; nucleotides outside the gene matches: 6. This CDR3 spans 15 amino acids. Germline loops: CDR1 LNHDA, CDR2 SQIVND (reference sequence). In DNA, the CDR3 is TGTGCCAGTAGTATTTTGGACAGGGGAGGCGGGGAGCTGTTTTTT. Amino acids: CASSILDRGGGELFF.

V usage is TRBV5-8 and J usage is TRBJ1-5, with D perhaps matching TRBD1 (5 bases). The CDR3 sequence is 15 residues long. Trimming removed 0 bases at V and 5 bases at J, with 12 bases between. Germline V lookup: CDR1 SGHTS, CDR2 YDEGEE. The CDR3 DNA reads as TGTGCCAGCAGCTTGGTTCGGGGGATGGATCAGCCCCAGCATTTT. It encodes CASSLVRGMDQPQHF.